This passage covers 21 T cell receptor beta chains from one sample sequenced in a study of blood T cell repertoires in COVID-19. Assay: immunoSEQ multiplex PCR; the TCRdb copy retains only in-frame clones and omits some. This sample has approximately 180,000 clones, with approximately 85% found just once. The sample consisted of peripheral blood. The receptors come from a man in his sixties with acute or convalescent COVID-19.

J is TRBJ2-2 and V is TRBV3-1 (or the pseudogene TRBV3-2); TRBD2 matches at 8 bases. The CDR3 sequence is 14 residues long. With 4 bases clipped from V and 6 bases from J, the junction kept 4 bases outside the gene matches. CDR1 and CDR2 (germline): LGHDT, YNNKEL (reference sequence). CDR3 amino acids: CASSPTSAPGELFF. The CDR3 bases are TGTGCCAGCAGCCCGACTAGCGCCCCCGGGGAGCTGTTTTTT.

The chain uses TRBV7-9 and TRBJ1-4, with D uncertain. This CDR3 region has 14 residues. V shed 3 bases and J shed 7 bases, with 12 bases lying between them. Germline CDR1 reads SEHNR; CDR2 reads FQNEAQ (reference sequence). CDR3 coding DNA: TGTGCCAGCAGCTTCGCAGACTCCGGTGAAAAACTGTTTTTT. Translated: CASSFADSGEKLFF.

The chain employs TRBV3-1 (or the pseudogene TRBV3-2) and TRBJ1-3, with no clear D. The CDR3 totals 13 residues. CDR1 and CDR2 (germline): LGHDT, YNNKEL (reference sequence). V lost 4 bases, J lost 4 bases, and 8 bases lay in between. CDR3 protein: CASSPAYGNTIYF. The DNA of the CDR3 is TGTGCCAGCAGCCCAGCGTACGGAAACACCATATATTTT.

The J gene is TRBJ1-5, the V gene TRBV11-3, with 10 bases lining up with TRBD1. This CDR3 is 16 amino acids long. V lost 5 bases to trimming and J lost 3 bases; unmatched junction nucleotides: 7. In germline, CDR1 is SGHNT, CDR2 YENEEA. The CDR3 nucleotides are TGTGCCAGCAGCGGACGGGACAGGGGCCTCAATCAGCCCCAGCATTTT. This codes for CASSGRDRGLNQPQHF.

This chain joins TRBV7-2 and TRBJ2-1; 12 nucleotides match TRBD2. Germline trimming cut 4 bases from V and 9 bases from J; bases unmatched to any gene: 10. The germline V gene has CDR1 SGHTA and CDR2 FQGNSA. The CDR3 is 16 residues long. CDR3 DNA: TGTGCCAGCAGCTCCGTCGGGACTAGCGGGTTGGGTGAGCAGTTCTTC. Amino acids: CASSSVGTSGLGEQFF.

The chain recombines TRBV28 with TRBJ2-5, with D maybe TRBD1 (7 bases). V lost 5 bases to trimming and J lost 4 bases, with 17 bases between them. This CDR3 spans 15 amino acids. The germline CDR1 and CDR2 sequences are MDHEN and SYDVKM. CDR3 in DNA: TGTGCCAGCAGTCCAATTGGGCAGGGGGGAGAGACCCAGTACTTC. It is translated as CASSPIGQGGETQYF.

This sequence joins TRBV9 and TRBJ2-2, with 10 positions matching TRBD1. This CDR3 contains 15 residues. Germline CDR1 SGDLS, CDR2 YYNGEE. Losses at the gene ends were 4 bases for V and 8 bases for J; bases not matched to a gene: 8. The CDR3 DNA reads TGTGCCAGCAGCCGGGACAGGGGAGGTCCGGGGGAGCTGTTTTTT. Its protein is CASSRDRGGPGELFF.

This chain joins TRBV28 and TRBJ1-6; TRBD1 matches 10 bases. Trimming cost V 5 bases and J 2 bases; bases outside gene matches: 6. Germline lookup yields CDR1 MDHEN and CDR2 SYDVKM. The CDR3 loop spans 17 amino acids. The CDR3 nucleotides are TGTGCCAGCAGTCTGACAGGGGGCAACACCTATAATTCACCCCTCCACTTT. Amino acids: CASSLTGGNTYNSPLHF.

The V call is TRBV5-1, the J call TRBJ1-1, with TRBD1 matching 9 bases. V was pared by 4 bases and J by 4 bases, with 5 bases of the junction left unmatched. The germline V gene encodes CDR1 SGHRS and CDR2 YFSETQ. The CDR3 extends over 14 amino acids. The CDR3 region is CASSAQGAGTEAFF. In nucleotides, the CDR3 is TGCGCCAGCAGCGCACAGGGGGCGGGCACTGAAGCTTTCTTT.

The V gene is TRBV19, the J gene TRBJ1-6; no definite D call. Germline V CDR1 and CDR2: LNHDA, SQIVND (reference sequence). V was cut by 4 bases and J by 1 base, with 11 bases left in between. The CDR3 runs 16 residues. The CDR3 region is CASSKKGVSYNSPLHF. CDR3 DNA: TGTGCCAGTAGTAAGAAGGGAGTTTCCTATAATTCACCCCTCCACTTT.

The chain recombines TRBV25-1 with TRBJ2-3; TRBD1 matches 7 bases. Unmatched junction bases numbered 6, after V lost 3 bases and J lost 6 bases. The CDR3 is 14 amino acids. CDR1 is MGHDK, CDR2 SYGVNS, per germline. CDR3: CASSERGPPDTQYF. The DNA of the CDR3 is TGTGCCAGCAGTGAGAGGGGGCCACCGGATACGCAGTATTTT.

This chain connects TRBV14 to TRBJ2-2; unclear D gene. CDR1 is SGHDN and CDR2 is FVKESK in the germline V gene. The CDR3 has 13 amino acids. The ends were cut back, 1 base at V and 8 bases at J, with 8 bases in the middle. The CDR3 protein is CASSQGVLGELFF. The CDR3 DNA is TGTGCCAGCAGCCAAGGAGTGCTTGGGGAGCTGTTTTTT.

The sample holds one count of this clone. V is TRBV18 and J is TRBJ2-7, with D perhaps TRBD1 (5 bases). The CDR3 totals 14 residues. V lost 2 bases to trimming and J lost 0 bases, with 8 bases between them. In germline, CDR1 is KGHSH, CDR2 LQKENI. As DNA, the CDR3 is TGTGCCAGCTCACCAGGGGCGAACTCCTACGAGCAGTACTTC. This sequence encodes CASSPGANSYEQYF.

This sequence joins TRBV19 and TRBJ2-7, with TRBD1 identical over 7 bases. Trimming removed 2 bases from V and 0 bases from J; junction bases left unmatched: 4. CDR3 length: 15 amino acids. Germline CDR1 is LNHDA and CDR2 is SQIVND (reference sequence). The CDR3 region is CASSISRGSSYEQYF. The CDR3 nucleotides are TGTGCCAGTAGTATATCCAGGGGGAGCTCCTACGAGCAGTACTTC.

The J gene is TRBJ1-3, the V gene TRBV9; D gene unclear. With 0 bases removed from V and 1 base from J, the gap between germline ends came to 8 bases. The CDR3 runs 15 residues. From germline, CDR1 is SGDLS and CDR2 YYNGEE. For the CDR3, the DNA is TGTGCCAGCAGCGTAGATCACGGGTCTGGAAACACCATATATTTT. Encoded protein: CASSVDHGSGNTIYF. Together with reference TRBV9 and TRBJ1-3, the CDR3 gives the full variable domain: DSGVTQTPKHLITATGQRVTLRCSPRSGDLSVYWYQQSLDQGLQFLIQYYNGEERAKGNILERFSAQQFPDLHSELNLSSLELGDSALYFCASSVDHGSGNTIYFGEGSWLTVV.

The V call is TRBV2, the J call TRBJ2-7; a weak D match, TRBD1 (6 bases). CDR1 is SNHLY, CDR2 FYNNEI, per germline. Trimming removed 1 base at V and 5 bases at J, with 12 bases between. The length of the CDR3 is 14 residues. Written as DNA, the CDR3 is TGTGCCAGCAGTGAAGGGGTAACAGGGCACGAGCAGTACTTC. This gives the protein CASSEGVTGHEQYF.

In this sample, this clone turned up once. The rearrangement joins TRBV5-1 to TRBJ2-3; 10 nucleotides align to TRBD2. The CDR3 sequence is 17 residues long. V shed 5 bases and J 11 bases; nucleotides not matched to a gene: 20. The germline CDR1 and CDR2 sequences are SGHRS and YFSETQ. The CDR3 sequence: CASSTYGAGGPLNLQYF. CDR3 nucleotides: TGCGCCAGCAGTACCTACGGAGCGGGAGGGCCGCTTAACTTGCAGTATTTT.

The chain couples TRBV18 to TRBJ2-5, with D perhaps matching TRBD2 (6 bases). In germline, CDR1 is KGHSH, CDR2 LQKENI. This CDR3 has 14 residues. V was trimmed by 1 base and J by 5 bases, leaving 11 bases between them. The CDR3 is CASSPLASVETQYF. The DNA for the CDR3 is TGTGCCAGCTCACCACTCGCTAGCGTGGAGACCCAGTACTTC.

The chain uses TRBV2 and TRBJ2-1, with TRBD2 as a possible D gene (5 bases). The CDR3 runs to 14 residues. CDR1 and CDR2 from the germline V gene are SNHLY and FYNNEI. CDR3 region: CAIVRGSSYNEQFF. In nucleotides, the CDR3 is TGTGCGATTGTCCGTGGGAGCTCCTACAATGAGCAGTTCTTC.

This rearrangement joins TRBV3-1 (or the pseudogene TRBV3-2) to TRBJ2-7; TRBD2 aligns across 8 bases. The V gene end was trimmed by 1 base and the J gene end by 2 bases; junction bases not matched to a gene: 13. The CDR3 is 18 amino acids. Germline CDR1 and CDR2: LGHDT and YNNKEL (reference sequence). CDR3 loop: CASSQGWVAGHTTYEQYF. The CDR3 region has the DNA TGTGCCAGCAGCCAAGGGTGGGTAGCGGGACACACAACCTACGAGCAGTACTTC.

CDR3 nucleotide sequence: TGTGCCAGCAGCAATTCAGGGGGTAATAGCAATCAGCCCCAGCATTTT. Translation: CASSNSGGNSNQPQHF. This chain joins TRBV21-1 and TRBJ1-5; the tabulated D call, TRBD1, remains unverified against the DNA. TRBV21-1 is deemed a pseudogene. This CDR3 has 16 residues.